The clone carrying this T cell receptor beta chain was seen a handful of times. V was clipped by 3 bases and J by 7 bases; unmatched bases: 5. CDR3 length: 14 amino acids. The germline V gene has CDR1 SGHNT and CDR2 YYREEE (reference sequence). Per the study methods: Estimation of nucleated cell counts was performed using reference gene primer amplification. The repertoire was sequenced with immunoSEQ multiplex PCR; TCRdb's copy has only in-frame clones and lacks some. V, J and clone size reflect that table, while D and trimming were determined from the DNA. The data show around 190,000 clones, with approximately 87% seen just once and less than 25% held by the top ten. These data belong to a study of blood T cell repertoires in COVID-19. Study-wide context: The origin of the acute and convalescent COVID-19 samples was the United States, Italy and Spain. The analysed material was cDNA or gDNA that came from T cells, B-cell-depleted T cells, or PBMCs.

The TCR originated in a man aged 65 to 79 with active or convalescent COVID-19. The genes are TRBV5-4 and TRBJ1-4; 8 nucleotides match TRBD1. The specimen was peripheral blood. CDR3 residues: CASSSGGSPEKLFF. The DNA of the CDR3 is TGTGCCAGCAGCTCAGGGGGCTCCCCTGAAAAACTGTTTTTT.